This T cell receptor (beta chain) was captured in a study of CD8+CD57+ T cells in acquired aplastic anemia. In the study overall: Mean yield of DNA from sorted CD4+ and CD8+ cells was roughly 3.2 ug. Study findings and constraints: CD8+ Simpson's diversity showed no significant patient-control difference. Comparison of patients with controls identified around 31 shared CD8+ CDR3 sequences.

The length of the CDR3 is 15 residues. V dropped 0 bases and J dropped 5; count of bases not matched to a gene: 4. Germline CDR1 reads SGHAT; CDR2 reads FQNNGV. Sequencing involved patients with CD8+CD57+ cell expansion previously shown by flow cytometry. Each of the patients presented with severe acquired aplastic anemia. Genomic DNA was employed as the template in profiling TCR beta VDJ and CDR3. One entry per CDR3 protein results from TCRdb running MiXCR on the reads. This table has about half a million distinct CDR3 sequences, under 40% appearing once. This clonotype has a handful of counts. No antigen is known for it.

Specimen: sorted CD4+, CD8+, or CD8+CD57+ T cells (not recorded which) from PBMCs. This rearrangement joins TRBV11-2 to TRBJ2-1, with 7 positions matching TRBD1. The clonotype originates from a human donor with aplastic anemia. The chain's CDR3 is CASSLESGGNNEQFF. The CDR3 DNA follows: TGTGCCAGCAGCTTAGAGTCAGGGGGAAACAATGAGCAGTTCTTC. Looking up the rest from reference TRBV11-2 and TRBJ2-1 gives the full variable domain: EAGVAQSPRYKIIEKRQSVAFWCNPISGHATLYWYQQILGQGPKLLIQFQNNGVVDDSQLPKDRFSAERLKGVDSTLKIQPAKLEDSAVYLCASSLESGGNNEQFFGPGTRLTVL.